The 15 T cell receptor beta chains below come from one sample, sequenced in a study of cytomegalovirus exposure and HLA in healthy donors. The PCR ran on 60 Vbeta and 13 Jbeta primers. Sequenced by immunoSEQ multiplex PCR; TCRdb stores in-frame clones only, minus some. The sample lists about 250,000 clones; around 80% were seen once. Sequenced material: PBMCs. All receptors derive from a boy younger than 18 in good health and CMV-seronegative.

The V and J genes are TRBV5-1 and TRBJ2-3; D is possibly TRBD1 (6 bases). The CDR3 covers 15 residues. Germline V gene sequence: CDR1 SGHRS, CDR2 YFSETQ. V was pared by 4 bases and J by 2 bases, with 14 bases between. CDR3 residues: CASSPWTDITDTQYF. The CDR3 coding sequence is TGCGCCAGCAGCCCTTGGACAGATATCACAGATACGCAGTATTTT.

The chain joins TRBV11-2 to TRBJ1-3; 8 nucleotides line up with TRBD1. Germline lookup yields CDR1 SGHAT and CDR2 FQNNGV. The trim removed 5 bases at V and 0 bases at J, leaving 9 bases unmatched. This CDR3 region has 17 residues. The CDR3 DNA follows: TGTGCCAGCAGCGGATGGGACAGGAGTAACTCTGGAAACACCATATATTTT. Its translation is CASSGWDRSNSGNTIYF.

With regard to this clone: An end of the junction does not agree with germline; a read error may underlie this. This chain connects TRBV20-1 to TRBJ2-7, with TRBD2 identical over 8 bases. CDR3 length: 10 amino acids. Germline V gene sequence: CDR1 DFQATT, CDR2 SNEGSKA (reference sequence). This chain's CDR3 is CSEGREVLPF. CDR3 DNA sequence: TGCAGTGAGGGGCGGGAGGTCCTACCCTTC.

The CDR3 sequence is CASSEEGAYNEQFF. The CDR3 DNA sequence: TGTGCCAGCAGTGAAGAGGGGGCGTACAATGAGCAGTTCTTC. The chain uses TRBV2 and TRBJ2-1, with 7 bases matching TRBD1. Germline CDR1 reads SNHLY; CDR2 reads FYNNEI. Germline trimming cut 1 base from V and 4 bases from J; bases unmatched to any gene: 1. This CDR3 is 14 amino acids long.

The rearrangement links TRBV7-9 to TRBJ2-3, with no clear D. The CDR3 extends over 16 amino acids. V shed 5 bases and J shed 4 bases, with 19 bases lying between them. The germline CDR1 and CDR2 sequences are SEHNR and FQNEAQ (reference sequence). CDR3 in DNA: TGTGCCAGCAGCACCGGCTTTCCAGTAGCAGCAGATACGCAGTATTTT. Protein: CASSTGFPVAADTQYF.

The CDR3 region has the DNA TGTGCCAGCAGTTTATCGGGGGGGGTAGATACGCAGTATTTT. This encodes CASSLSGGVDTQYF. The chain is built from TRBV27 and TRBJ2-3; 7 bases align to TRBD2. After removal of 0 bases from V and 5 bases from J, the junction contained 2 bases not matched to a gene. The CDR3 totals 14 residues. Germline V gene data show CDR1 as MNHEY and CDR2 as SMNVEV (reference sequence).

V usage is TRBV19 and J usage is TRBJ1-2; the match to TRBD1 covers 7 bases. The CDR3 runs 14 residues. The germline CDR1 and CDR2 sequences are LNHDA and SQIVND (reference sequence). V was pared by 3 bases and J by 2 bases, with 3 bases of the junction left unmatched. CDR3 bases: TGTGCCAGTAGTATGCCAGGGGGGAACTATGGCTACACCTTC. Translated, it gives CASSMPGGNYGYTF.

This clone was counted a few times. This rearrangement joins TRBV7-3 to TRBJ1-2; D is uncertain. V gave up 5 bases and J gave up 8 bases, with 15 bases separating them. Germline V gives CDR1 SGHTA, CDR2 FQGTGA. The CDR3 runs 13 residues. The CDR3 DNA sequence: TGTGCCAGCAGCCGTGAGAGTATGGTGGGCTACACCTTC. Translated: CASSRESMVGYTF.

The rearrangement links TRBV7-2 to TRBJ2-3; no clear D gene. The V gene lost 4 bases and the J gene lost 2 bases, with 10 bases spanning the gap. Germline V gene data show CDR1 as SGHTA and CDR2 as FQGNSA. This CDR3 has 14 amino acids. The CDR3 DNA reads as TGTGCCAGCAGCTCTCTCCCGGTCACAGATACGCAGTATTTT. Translation: CASSSLPVTDTQYF. The full variable domain, with the rest looked up from reference TRBV7-2 and TRBJ2-3, is GAGVSQSPSNKVTEKGKDVELRCDPISGHTALYWYRQSLGQGLEFLIYFQGNSAPDKSGLPSDRFSAERTGGSVSTLTIQRTQQEDSAVYLCASSSLPVTDTQYFGPGTRLTVL.

V gene TRBV5-1 combines with J gene TRBJ2-7; no clear D gene. Germline CDR1 is SGHRS and CDR2 is YFSETQ. V shed 1 base and J shed 1 base, with 6 bases lying between them. The CDR3 sequence is 13 residues long. CDR3 in DNA: TGCGCCAGCAGCTTGCGTAGTTCCTACGAGCAGTACTTC. Its translation is CASSLRSSYEQYF.

This rearrangement joins TRBV27 to TRBJ2-5; tentative D call: TRBD2 (5 bases). There are 13 residues in the CDR3. The germline V gene has CDR1 MNHEY and CDR2 SMNVEV (reference sequence). Trimming removed 5 bases at V and 7 bases at J, with 14 bases between. CDR3 in amino acids: CASSPSAAPTQYF. In DNA form, the CDR3 reads TGTGCCAGCAGTCCATCAGCGGCCCCGACCCAGTACTTC.

The rearrangement uses TRBV7-3 and TRBJ1-2, with 12 bases matching TRBD1. The CDR3 spans 14 residues. V lost 5 bases to trimming and J lost 8 bases; unmatched junction nucleotides: 6. CDR1 and CDR2 (germline): SGHTA, FQGTGA. The CDR3: CASSASGTGGGYTF. The CDR3 DNA reads as TGTGCCAGCAGCGCCTCCGGGACAGGGGGCGGCTACACCTTC.

The chain uses TRBV5-6 and TRBJ2-7; 10 bases are shared with TRBD1. From germline, CDR1 is SGHDT and CDR2 YYEEEE. Trimming at V came to 3 bases and at J to 6 bases, leaving 6 bases not matched to a gene. The length of the CDR3 is 14 residues. In DNA, the CDR3 is TGTGCCAGCAGCTGGGGGACAGGGGTAATCGAGCAGTACTTC. Its translation is CASSWGTGVIEQYF.

The chain has TRBV28 and TRBJ2-5; no firm D call. The length of the CDR3 is 15 residues. Trimming left V 1 base short and J 5 bases short, with 14 bases between. The germline CDR1 and CDR2 sequences are MDHEN and SYDVKM. CDR3 coding DNA: TGTGCCAGCAGTTTATTCCTCCACCCCGCGGAGACCCAGTACTTC. The encoded protein is CASSLFLHPAETQYF.

This chain joins TRBV27 and TRBJ2-4; 7 bases are a match to TRBD1. This CDR3 has 16 amino acids. Germline values: CDR1 MNHEY, CDR2 SMNVEV (reference sequence). J gave up 4 bases and V 4 bases, and 10 bases lay outside the gene matches. For the CDR3, the DNA is TGTGCCAGCAGTTCCCCGGGACAGTGGTCAAAAAACATTCAGTACTTC. Its translation: CASSSPGQWSKNIQYF.